This is a list of T cell receptor beta chains from one sample in a study of identifying expanded T cells in peripheral blood. Method: immunoSEQ multiplex PCR; TCRdb's copy keeps in-frame clones and lacks some. This sample yields 80,000 to 90,000 clones, of which 75% to 90% are seen a single time; 5.6% belongs to the top ten. Sequenced: blood. Receptor source: a person aged 18 to 70 in good health. Each CDR3 is given with its conserved first and last residue.

>TRBV19
CASSIGGLGSENYGYTF
>TRBV30
CAWSRPNLVGNQPQHF
>TRBV5-4
CASSFDRGTGELFF
>TRBV2
CASLIRDRTSYGYTF
>TRBV27
CASSVRPGGYEQYF
>TRBV7-4
CASSEITGLGQPQHF
>TRBV5-4
CASTRGDNVEAFF
>TRBV7-8
CASSEDRGREAFF
>TRBV19
CASRGGRQNTEAFF
>TRBV19
CASRPYGQGVSGELFF
>TRBV7-9
CASRDRTGREQYF
>TRBV4-3
CASSPRGSQDPNSPLHF
>TRBV15
CATSTLENEQFF
>TRBV7-9
CASSFGTDFYGYTF
>TRBV7-2
CASSLSGTWVQGAKNIQYF
>TRBV9
CASSFQGRDTEAFF
>TRBV19
CASSIDRDRGAFF
>TRBV9
CASSRHPGGDRVGANEKLFF
>TRBV19
CASSHTGGYQPQHF
>TRBV7-6
CASSQGTSGGRLSYEQYF
>TRBV18
CASSPGVGSSYEQYF
>TRBV7-6
CASKDAGWNGELFF
>TRBV4-2
CASSHVNEQFF
>TRBV5-5
CASSLEVQGVHGYTF
>TRBV10-3
CAISDVEASTLYTEAFF
>TRBV4-1
CASSQLPPGLLHSPLHF
>TRBV7-2
CASSFTGVALHF
>TRBV7-8
CASSLGQFSTDTQYF
>TRBV6-1
CASSERQYQFLPYEQYF
>TRBV6-5
CASSSWDRGCYTF
>TRBV7-8
CASSPRTGLMNTEAFF
>TRBV7-7
CASSLVVRGPQFF
>TRBV2
CASKNIQAGGAEAFF
>TRBV4-2
CASSPTDRGGQPQHF
>TRBV19
CATATQGAIDTQYF
>TRBV6-5
CASRTGILRDNEQFF
>TRBV7-2
CASKAGPSGAGYTF
>TRBV7-6
CASSLGREKLFF
>TRBV4-3
CASSQDYWATEAFF
>TRBV19
CATTINGLAGESSYNEQFF
>TRBV2
CASSPDTLEAFF
>TRBV19
CASSKKQGEETQYF
>TRBV7-2
CASRRDAGELFF
>TRBV6-5
CASSFRTGNQPQHF
>TRBV25-1
CASSDDGLNTEAFF
>TRBV5-6
CASSFGGNTEAFF
>TRBV30
CAWSVSDHYGYTF
>TRBV27
CASSFDGDRLEQYF
>TRBV5-1
CASSAEGNQPQHF
>TRBV11-3
CASSPSRADTQYF
>TRBV18
CASSRAGTQETQYF
>TRBV4-3
CASSQDWVEWPQHF
>TRBV4-3
CASSRETQLYNEQFF
>TRBV18
CASWTDGLAKAFF
>TRBV7-9
CASSLGSSGGLGANVLTF